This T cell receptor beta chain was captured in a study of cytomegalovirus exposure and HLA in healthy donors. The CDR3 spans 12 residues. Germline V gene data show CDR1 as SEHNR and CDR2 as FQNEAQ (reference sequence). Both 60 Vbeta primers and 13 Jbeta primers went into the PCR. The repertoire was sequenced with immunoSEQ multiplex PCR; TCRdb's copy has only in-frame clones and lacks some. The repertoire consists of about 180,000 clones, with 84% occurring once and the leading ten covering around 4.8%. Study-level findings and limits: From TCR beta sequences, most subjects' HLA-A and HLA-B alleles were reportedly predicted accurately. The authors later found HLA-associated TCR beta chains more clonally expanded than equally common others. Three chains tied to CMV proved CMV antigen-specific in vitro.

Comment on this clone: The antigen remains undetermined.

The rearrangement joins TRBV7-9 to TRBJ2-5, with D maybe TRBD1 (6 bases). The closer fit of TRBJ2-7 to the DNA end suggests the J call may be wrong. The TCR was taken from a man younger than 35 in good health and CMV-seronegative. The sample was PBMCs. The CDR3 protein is CASSRRGYEQYF. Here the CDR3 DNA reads TGTGCCAGCAGCCGCAGGGGATACGAGCAGTACTTC.